This paragraph covers one TCR beta chain sequence. The record originates from a study of neurological immune-mediated disorders. The sorted libraries were prepared using some 1 million CD4+ or CD8+ T cells that had themselves been sorted. Template-switch 5'RACE cDNA synthesis added a 10-nucleotide unique molecular identifier. A single record per CDR3 protein comes from TCRdb applying MiXCR to the 5' RACE reads. The sample records tens of thousands of distinct CDR3 sequences, just under 4% being singletons. Trimming at V came to 6 bases and at J to 7 bases, leaving 11 bases not matched to a gene. This CDR3 is built from 15 residues. Per the germline V gene, CDR1 is LGHNT and CDR2 is FRNRAP.

The V call is TRBV12-5, the J call TRBJ2-1; 8 bases map to TRBD2. The TCR originated in a woman between 35 and 50 years old with multiple sclerosis. The specimen was CD4+ T cells from blood. The CDR3 DNA is TGTGCTAGTGGAGGGAACGGGGGGGCACGGAATGAGCAGTTCTTC. Its translation: CASGGNGGARNEQFF.